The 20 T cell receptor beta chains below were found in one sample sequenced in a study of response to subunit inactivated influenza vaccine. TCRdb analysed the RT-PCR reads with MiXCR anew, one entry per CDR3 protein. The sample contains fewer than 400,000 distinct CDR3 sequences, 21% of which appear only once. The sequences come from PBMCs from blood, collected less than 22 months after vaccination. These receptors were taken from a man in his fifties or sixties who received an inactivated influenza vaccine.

CDR3 DNA sequence: TGCGCCAGCAGCCAATCGGGACCGTACGATACGCAGTATTTT. Its protein is CASSQSGPYDTQYF. The chain joins TRBV4-1 to TRBJ2-3; either TRBD1 or TRBD2 may fit D (5 bases each). V was pared by 2 bases and J by 6 bases, with 12 bases between. The CDR3 loop spans 14 amino acids. Germline CDR1 is MGHRA and CDR2 is YSYEKL.

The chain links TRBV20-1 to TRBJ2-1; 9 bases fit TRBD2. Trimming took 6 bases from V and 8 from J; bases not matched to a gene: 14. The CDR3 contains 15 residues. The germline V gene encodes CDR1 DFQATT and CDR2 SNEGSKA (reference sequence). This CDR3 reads CSATSGGGALDEQFF. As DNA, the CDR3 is TGCAGTGCCACCTCCGGCGGGGGGGCTTTGGATGAGCAGTTCTTC.

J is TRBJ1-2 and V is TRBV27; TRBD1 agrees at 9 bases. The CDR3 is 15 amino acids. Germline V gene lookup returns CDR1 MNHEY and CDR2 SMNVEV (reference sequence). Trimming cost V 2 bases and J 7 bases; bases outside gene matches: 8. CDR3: CASSLGQGRQGGYTF. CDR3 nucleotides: TGTGCCAGCAGTTTAGGACAGGGGAGGCAAGGTGGCTACACCTTC.

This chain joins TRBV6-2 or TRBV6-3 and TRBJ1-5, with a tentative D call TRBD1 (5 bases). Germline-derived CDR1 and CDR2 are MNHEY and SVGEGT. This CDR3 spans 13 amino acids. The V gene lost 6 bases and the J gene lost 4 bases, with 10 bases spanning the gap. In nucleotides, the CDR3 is TGTGCCAGCAGCTCCTCAGGGAATCAGCCCCAGCATTTT. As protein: CASSSSGNQPQHF.

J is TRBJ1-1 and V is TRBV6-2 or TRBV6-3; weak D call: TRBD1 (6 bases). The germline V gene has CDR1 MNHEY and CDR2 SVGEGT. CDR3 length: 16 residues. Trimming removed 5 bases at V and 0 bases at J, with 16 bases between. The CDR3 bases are TGTGCCAGCAGTCCTACAGGGTCCTCTATGAACACTGAAGCTTTCTTT. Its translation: CASSPTGSSMNTEAFF.

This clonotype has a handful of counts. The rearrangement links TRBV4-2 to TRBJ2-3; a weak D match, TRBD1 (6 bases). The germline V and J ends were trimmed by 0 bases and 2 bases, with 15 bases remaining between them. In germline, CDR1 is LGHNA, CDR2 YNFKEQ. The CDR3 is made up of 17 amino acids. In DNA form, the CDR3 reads TGTGCCAGCAGCCAAGATACGAGGGGGACCCCCACAGATACGCAGTATTTT. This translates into CASSQDTRGTPTDTQYF.

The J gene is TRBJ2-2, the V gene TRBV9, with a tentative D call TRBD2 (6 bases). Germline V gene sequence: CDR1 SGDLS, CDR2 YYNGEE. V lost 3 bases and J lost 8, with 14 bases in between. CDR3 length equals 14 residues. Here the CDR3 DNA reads TGTGCCAGCAGCGCGGCCACTAGCCCGGGGGAGCTGTTTTTT. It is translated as CASSAATSPGELFF. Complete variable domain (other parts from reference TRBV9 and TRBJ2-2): DSGVTQTPKHLITATGQRVTLRCSPRSGDLSVYWYQQSLDQGLQFLIQYYNGEERAKGNILERFSAQQFPDLHSELNLSSLELGDSALYFCASSAATSPGELFFGEGSRLTVL.

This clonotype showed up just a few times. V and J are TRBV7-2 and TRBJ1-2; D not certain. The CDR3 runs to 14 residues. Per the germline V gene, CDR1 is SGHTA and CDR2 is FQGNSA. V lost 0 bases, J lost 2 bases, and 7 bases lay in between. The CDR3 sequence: CASSLAPGNYGYTF. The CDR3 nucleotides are TGTGCCAGCAGCTTAGCCCCAGGCAACTATGGCTACACCTTC.

DNA for the CDR3: TGTGCCAGCAGCACTTCAATAGCGGGAAGGAGAAACATTCAGTACTTC. Its translation is CASSTSIAGRRNIQYF. This chain links TRBV7-2 with TRBJ2-4; 8 bases agree with TRBD2. V shed 5 bases, J shed 6 bases, and the junction held 12 bases outside the gene matches. The CDR3 is 16 residues long. In germline, CDR1 is SGHTA, CDR2 FQGNSA.

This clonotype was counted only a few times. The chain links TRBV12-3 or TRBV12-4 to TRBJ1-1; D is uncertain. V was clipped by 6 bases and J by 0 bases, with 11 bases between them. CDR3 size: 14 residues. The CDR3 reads CASRKHRMNTEAFF. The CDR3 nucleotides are TGTGCCAGCAGAAAACATAGGATGAACACTGAAGCTTTCTTT.

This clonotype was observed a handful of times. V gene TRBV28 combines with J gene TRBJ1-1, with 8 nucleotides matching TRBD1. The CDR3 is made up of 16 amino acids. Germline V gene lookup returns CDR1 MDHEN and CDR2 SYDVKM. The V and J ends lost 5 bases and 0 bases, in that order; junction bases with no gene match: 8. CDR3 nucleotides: TGTGCCAGCAGTCCCTTACAGGACAGGGTGAACACTGAAGCTTTCTTT. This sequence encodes CASSPLQDRVNTEAFF. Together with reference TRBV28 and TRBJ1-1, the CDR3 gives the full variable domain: DVKVTQSSRYLVKRTGEKVFLECVQDMDHENMFWYRQDPGLGLRLIYFSYDVKMKEKGDIPEGYSVSREKKERFSLILESASTNQTSMYLCASSPLQDRVNTEAFFGQGTRLTVV.

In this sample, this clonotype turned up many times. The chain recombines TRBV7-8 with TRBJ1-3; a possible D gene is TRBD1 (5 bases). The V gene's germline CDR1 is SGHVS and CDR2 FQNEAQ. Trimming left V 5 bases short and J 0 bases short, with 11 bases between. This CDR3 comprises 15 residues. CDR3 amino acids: CASSLGVTSGNTIYF. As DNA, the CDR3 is TGTGCCAGCAGCCTGGGGGTGACCTCTGGAAACACCATATATTTT.

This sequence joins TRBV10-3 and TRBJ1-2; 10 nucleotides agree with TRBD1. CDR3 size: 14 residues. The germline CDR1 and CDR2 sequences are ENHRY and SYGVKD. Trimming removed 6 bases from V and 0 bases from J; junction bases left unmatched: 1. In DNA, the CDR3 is TGTGCCATCAGGGGGACAGGGGCTAACTATGGCTACACCTTC. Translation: CAIRGTGANYGYTF.

This chain's CDR3 is CASSLAWQGWNTEAFF. In DNA, the CDR3 is TGCGCCAGCAGCTTGGCCTGGCAGGGATGGAACACTGAAGCTTTCTTT. The chain joins TRBV5-1 to TRBJ1-1; possibly TRBD1 for D (5 bases). The CDR3 spans 16 residues. Per germline, CDR1 SGHRS and CDR2 YFSETQ. Deletions cut 0 bases from V and 1 base from J, with 13 bases between.

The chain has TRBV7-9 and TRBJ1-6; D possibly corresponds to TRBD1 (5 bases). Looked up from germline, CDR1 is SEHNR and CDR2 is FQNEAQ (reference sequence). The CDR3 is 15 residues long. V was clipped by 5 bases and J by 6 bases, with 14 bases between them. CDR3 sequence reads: CASSPTGPLNSPLHF. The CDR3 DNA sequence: TGTGCCAGCAGCCCTACAGGCCCTCTTAATTCACCCCTCCACTTT.

The CDR3, as DNA: TGTGCCAGCAGCTTGGGGGGCCTAATGAACACAGATACGCAGTATTTT. Its translation is CASSLGGLMNTDTQYF. V is TRBV5-4 and J is TRBJ2-3, with a tentative D call TRBD1 (5 bases). Germline CDR1 and CDR2: SGHNT and YYREEE (reference sequence). V was shortened by 0 bases and J by 2 bases, with 13 bases between the two germline ends. The CDR3 consists of 16 residues.

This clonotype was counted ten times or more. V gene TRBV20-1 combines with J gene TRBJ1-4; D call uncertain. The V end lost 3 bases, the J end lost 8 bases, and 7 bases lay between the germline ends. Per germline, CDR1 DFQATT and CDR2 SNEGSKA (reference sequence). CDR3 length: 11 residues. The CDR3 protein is CSASDREKLFF. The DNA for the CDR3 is TGCAGTGCTAGTGATAGGGAAAAACTGTTTTTT.

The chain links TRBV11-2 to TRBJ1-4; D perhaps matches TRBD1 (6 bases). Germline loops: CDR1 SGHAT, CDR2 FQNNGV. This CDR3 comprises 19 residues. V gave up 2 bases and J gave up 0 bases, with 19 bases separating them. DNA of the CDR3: TGTGCCAGCAGCTTAAGGGGACAAGGAGCAGGTGCAACTAATGAAAAACTGTTTTTT. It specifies CASSLRGQGAGATNEKLFF.

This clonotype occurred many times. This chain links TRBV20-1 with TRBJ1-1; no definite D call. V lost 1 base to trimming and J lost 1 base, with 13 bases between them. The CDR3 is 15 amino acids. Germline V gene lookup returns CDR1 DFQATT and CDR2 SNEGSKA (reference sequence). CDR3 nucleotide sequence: TGCAGTGCTAGAGTAAGGGCACTATCGAACACTGAAGCTTTCTTT. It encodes CSARVRALSNTEAFF.

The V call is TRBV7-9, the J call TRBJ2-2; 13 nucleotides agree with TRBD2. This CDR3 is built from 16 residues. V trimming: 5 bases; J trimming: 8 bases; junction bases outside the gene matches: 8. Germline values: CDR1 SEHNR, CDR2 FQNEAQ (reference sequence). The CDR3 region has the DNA TGTGCCAGCAGCACGTGGACTAGCGGGAGTAGAGGGGAGCTGTTTTTT. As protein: CASSTWTSGSRGELFF.